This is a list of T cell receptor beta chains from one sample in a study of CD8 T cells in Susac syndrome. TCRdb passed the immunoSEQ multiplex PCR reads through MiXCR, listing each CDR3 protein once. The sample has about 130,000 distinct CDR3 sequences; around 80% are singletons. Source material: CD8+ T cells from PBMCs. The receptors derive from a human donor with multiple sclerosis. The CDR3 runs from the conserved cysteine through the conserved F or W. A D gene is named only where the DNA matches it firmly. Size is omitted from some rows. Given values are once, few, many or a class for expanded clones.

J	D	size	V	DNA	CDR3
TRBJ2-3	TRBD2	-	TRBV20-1	TGCAGTGCTAGAGATCGTCCTAGCGGAGGAGATACGCAGTATTTT	CSARDRPSGGDTQYF
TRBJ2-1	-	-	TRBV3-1	TGTGCCAGCAGCGCTAATGACTACGTAGGCAACACCTACAATGAGCAGTTCTTC	CASSANDYVGNTYNEQFF
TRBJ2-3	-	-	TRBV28	TGTGCCAGCAGTTCGGTCAGGGGCTGGGGAACAGATACGCAGTATTTT	CASSSVRGWGTDTQYF
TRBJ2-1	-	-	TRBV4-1	TGCGCCAGCAGCCAAGTTAGGGGATATGAGCAGTTCTTC	CASSQVRGYEQFF
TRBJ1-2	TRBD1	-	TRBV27	TGTGCCAGCTTAGCCAGACAGGGAAACTATGGCTACACCTTC	CASLARQGNYGYTF
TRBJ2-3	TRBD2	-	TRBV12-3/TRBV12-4	TGTGCCAGCAGTCCCCGGACTAGTCATACAGATACGCAGTATTTT	CASSPRTSHTDTQYF
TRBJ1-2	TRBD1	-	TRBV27	TGTGCCAGCAGTCTAATGACAGGGCGAGATGGCTACACCTTC	CASSLMTGRDGYTF
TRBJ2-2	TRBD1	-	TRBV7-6	TGTGCCAGCAGCTCCTTATTGGGCCAGGGGGCTTCGAACACCGGGGAGCTGTTTTTT	CASSSLLGQGASNTGELFF
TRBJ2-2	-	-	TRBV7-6	TGTGCCAGCAGCTTAGATGTGAGCGGGGAGCTGTTTTTT	CASSLDVSGELFF
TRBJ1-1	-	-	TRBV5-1	TGTGCCAGCTCTTTAGCCGAAAACACTGAAGCTTTCTTT	CASSLAENTEAFF
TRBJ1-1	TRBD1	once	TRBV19	TGTGCCAGTAGTCTGGGACAGGGCGTTTTCACTGAAGCTTTCTTT	CASSLGQGVFTEAFF
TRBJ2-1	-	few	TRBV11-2	TGTGCCAGCAGCTTACCTCCCGGGGAAAAGCAGTTCTTC	CASSLPPGEKQFF
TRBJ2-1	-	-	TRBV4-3	TGCGCCAGCAGCCAGAAGCCGAAAATACATGAGCAGTTCTTC	CASSQKPKIHEQFF
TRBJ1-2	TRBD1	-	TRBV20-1	TGCAGTGCTAGAGATGGGGGACAGGACGGCGGCTACACCTTC	CSARDGGQDGGYTF
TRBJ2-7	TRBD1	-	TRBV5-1	TGCGCCAGCAGCTTGGGACACCGGCAGGGGGTATTCTACGAGCAGTACTTC	CASSLGHRQGVFYEQYF
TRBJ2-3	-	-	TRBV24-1	TGTGCCACCAGTGAGCAGACGAGGGCAGATACGCAGTATTTT	CATSEQTRADTQYF
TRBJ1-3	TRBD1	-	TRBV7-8	TGTGCCAGCAGCTTCTCCCGGGACAGGAAAGCGGCTGGAAACACCATATATTTT	CASSFSRDRKAAGNTIYF
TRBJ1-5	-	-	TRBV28	TGTGCCAGCAGTTTTAATGTGGGGGGGTTACAGCCCCAGCATTTT	CASSFNVGGLQPQHF
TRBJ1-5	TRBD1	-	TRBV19	TGTGCCAGTAGTATAGGGGACAGGGGCAGCAATCAGCCCCAGCATTTT	CASSIGDRGSNQPQHF
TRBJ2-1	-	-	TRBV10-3	TGTGCCATCAGGCAGGGGAATGAGCAGTTCTTC	CAIRQGNEQFF
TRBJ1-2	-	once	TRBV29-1	TGCAGCGTTGACTTGGTGACAGCCGAAAACTATGGCTACACCTTC	CSVDLVTAENYGYTF
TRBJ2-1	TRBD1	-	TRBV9	TGTGCCAGCAGCGTCGAGACGGGACAGCTAAACGATGAGCAGTTCTTC	CASSVETGQLNDEQFF
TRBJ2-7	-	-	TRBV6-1	TGTGCCAGCAGTGTCCAGAACCCCACCGGAGTTTACTCCTACGAGCAGTACTTC	CASSVQNPTGVYSYEQYF
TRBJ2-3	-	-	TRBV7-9	TGTGCCAGCAGCCCCGGGGGGCCTTTTAGCACAGATACGCAGTATTTT	CASSPGGPFSTDTQYF
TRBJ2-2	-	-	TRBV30	TGTGCCTGGAGTGTTCTGGGGGAGCTGTTTTTT	CAWSVLGELFF
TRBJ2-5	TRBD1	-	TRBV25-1	TGTGCCAGCAGTGAATTGACAGGGGGGCAAGAGACCCAGTACTTC	CASSELTGGQETQYF
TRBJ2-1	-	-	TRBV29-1	TGCAGCGTTGAGTATAAGGAGAATGAGCAGTTCTTC	CSVEYKENEQFF
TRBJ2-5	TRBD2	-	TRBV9	TGTGCCAGCAGCGTTGGGCTAGCGGGAATGGAGACCCAGTACTTC	CASSVGLAGMETQYF
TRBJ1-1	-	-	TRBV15	TGTGCCACCAGCAGGGGATGGGGGTCGGACACTGAAGCTTTCTTT	CATSRGWGSDTEAFF
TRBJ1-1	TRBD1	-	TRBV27	TGTGCCAGCAGTTCAGACAGGGGGCCCGGCACTGAAGCTTTCTTT	CASSSDRGPGTEAFF
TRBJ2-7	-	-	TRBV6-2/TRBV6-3	TGTGCCAGCAGTTACTCGGACAGCCCCTACGAGCAGTACTTC	CASSYSDSPYEQYF
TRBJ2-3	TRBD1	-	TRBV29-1	TGCACAGCCAGGGGGATCACAGATACGCAGTATTTT	CTARGITDTQYF
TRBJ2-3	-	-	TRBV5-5	TGTGCCAGCAGCTTGTCAGTCTTATCTGTCACAGATACGCAGTATTTT	CASSLSVLSVTDTQYF
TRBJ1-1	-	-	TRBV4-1	TGCGCCAGCAACTTTAGACCGATGAACACTGAAGCTTTCTTT	CASNFRPMNTEAFF
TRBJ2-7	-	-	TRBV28	TGTGCCAGCAGTTTATTCTTACAGGGACATGGGTACGAGCAGTACTTC	CASSLFLQGHGYEQYF
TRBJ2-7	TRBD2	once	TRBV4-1	TGCGCCAGCTCAAGACTAGCGGGGGACTCCTACGAGCAGTACTTC	CASSRLAGDSYEQYF
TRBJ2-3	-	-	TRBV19	TGTGCCAGTAATCCCGGGACAAGAAGCACAGATACGCAGTATTTT	CASNPGTRSTDTQYF
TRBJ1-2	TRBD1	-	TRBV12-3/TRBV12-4	TGTGCCAGCAGTCGGACAGGAGCCTATGGCTACACCTTC	CASSRTGAYGYTF
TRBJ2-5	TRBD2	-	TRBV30	TGTGCCCTACTAGCGGGAGGTTATGGAGAGACCCAGTACTTC	CALLAGGYGETQYF
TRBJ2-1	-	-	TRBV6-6	TGTGCCAGCAGTCTCTATTCCTCCGGGACCCACAATGAGCAGTTCTTC	CASSLYSSGTHNEQFF
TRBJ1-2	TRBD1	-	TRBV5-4	TGTGCCAGCAGCTTTACTCCGGGACAGGTCCCTTTGAACACCTTC	CASSFTPGQVPLNTF
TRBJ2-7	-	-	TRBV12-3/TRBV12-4	TGTGCCAGCAGTCTTACAGGGTCCGAGCAGTACTTC	CASSLTGSEQYF
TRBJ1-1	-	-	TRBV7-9	TGTGCCAGCAGCTTAGTCGGGGTCGGGAGCACTGAAGCTTTCTTT	CASSLVGVGSTEAFF
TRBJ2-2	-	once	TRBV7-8	TGTGCCAGCAGCTCAATGAACACCGGGGAGCTGTTTTTT	CASSSMNTGELFF